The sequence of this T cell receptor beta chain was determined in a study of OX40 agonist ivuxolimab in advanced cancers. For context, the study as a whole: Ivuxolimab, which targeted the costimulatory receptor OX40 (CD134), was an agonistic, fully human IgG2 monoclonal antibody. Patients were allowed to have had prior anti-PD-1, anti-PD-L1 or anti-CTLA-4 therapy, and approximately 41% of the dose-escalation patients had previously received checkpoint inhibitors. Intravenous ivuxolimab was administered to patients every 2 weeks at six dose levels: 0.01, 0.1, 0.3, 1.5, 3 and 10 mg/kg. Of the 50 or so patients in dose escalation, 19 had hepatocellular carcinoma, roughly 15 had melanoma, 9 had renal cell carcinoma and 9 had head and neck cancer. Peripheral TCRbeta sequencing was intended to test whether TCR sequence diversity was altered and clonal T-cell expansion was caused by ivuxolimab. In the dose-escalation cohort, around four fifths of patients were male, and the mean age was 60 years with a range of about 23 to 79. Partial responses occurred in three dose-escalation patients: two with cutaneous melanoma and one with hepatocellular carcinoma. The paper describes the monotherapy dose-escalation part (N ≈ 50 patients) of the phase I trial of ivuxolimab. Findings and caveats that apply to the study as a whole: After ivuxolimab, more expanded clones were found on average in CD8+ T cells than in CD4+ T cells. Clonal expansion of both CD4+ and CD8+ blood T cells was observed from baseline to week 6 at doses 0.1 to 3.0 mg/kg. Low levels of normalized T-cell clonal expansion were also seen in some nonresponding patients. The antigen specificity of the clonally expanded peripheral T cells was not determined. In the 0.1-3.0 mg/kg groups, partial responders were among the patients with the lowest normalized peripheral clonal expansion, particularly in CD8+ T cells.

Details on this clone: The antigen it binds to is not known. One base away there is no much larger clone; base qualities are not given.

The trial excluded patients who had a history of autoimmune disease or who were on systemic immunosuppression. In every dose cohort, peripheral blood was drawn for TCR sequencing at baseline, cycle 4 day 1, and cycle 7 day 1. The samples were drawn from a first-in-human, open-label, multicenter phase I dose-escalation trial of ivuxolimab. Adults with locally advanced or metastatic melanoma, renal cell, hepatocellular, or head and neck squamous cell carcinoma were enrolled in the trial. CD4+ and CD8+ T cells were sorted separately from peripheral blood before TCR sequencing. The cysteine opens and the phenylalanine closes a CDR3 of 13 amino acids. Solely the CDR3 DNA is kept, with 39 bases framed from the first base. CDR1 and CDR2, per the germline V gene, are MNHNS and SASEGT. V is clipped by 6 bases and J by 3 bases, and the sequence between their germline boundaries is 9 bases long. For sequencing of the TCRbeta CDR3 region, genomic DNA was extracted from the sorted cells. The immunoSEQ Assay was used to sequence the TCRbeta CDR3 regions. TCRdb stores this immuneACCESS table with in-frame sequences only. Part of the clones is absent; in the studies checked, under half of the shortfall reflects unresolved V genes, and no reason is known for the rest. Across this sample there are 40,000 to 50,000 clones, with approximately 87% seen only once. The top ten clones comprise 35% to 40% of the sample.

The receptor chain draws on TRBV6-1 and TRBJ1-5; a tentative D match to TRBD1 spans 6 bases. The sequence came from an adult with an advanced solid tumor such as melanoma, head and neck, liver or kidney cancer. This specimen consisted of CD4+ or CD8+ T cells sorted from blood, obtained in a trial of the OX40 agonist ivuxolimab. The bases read TGTGCCAGCAGACGGGACAACAATCAGCCCCAGCATTTT. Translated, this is CASRRDNNQPQHF.